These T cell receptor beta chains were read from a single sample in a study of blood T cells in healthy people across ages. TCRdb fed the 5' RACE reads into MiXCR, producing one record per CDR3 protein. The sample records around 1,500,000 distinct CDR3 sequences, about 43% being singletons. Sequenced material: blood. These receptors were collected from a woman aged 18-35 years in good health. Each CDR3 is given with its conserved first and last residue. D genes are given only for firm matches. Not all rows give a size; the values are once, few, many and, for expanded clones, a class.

TGTGCCAGCAGACGAGCGGAGGAATCGCAGTTCTTC | CASRRAEESQFF | . | . | TRBJ2-1 | TRBV27
TGTGCCAGCAGTGACCCACTAGCGGGAGACACAGAGACGCAGTATTTT | CASSDPLAGDTETQYF | TRBD2 | . | TRBJ2-3 | TRBV6-1
TGTGCCAGCAGCCAAGAATTGGGGGCGTACAGCGAGCAGTACTTC | CASSQELGAYSEQYF | . | . | TRBJ2-7 | TRBV14
TGCAGTGCTCTTTTCGAGACCCAGTACTTC | CSALFETQYF | . | . | TRBJ2-5 | TRBV20-1
TGTGCCAGCAGTCAACCCCGGGACAGGGGGCTCTACGAGCAGTACTTC | CASSQPRDRGLYEQYF | TRBD1 | . | TRBJ2-7 | TRBV28
TGTGCCAGCAGTTACCTCATAGCGGTTAGCTCCTACGAGCAGTACTTC | CASSYLIAVSSYEQYF | . | . | TRBJ2-7 | TRBV6-2/TRBV6-3
TGTGCCAGCAGTTCTCGGACAGGGGGCAACACTGAAGCTTTCTTT | CASSSRTGGNTEAFF | TRBD1 | . | TRBJ1-1 | TRBV27
TGTGCCAGCAGCCCAGAGCACAGGGGGTTTAAGGAGACCCAGTACTTC | CASSPEHRGFKETQYF | TRBD1 | . | TRBJ2-5 | TRBV3-1
TGTGCCAGCAGCCCTGCACCGGGACAGGGGGCCTACGAGCAGTTCTTC | CASSPAPGQGAYEQFF | TRBD1 | once | TRBJ2-1 | TRBV12-3/TRBV12-4
TGTGCCAGCAGCCCTCGTGGGGGCGGGGCCCAAAACAATGAGCAGTTCTTC | CASSPRGGGAQNNEQFF | . | . | TRBJ2-1 | TRBV7-8
TGCAGTGCTAGCAACCCCGAGACTAGATACACCGGGGAGCTGTTTTTT | CSASNPETRYTGELFF | . | few | TRBJ2-2 | TRBV20-1
TGTGCCAGCAGTTACAGGCCCAATGCCAACGAGCAGTACTTC | CASSYRPNANEQYF | . | . | TRBJ2-7 | TRBV6-2/TRBV6-3
TGTGCCAGCAGTGGGGGGATGGGCAATCAGCCCCAGCATTTT | CASSGGMGNQPQHF | . | . | TRBJ1-5 | TRBV2
TGCAGTGCTAGAGTTCTGCCCGCTAAGCGGAGGGGGGAGACCCAGTACTTC | CSARVLPAKRRGETQYF | . | many | TRBJ2-5 | TRBV20-1
TGTGCTAGTGGTTTGGTTGTAGGTAGCATAAGTGAGCAGTTCTTC | CASGLVVGSISEQFF | . | . | TRBJ2-1 | TRBV12-5
TGTGCCAGTAGTACGACGGGGCAGGGGGCCAGCGGCTACACCTTC | CASSTTGQGASGYTF | TRBD1 | . | TRBJ1-2 | TRBV19
TGTGCCAGCAGCCCGCGTGGGACAGCTAACTATGGCTACACCTTC | CASSPRGTANYGYTF | TRBD1 | . | TRBJ1-2 | TRBV7-2
TGTGCCACCAACCCGCTCTCCTACAATGAGCAGTTCTTC | CATNPLSYNEQFF | . | . | TRBJ2-1 | TRBV24-1
TGTGCCAGCAGCCACCGGTCCCCTAAAGAGACCCAGTACTTC | CASSHRSPKETQYF | . | few | TRBJ2-5 | TRBV7-6
TGTGCCACCAGTGATTTTGGGACAGGGGTTTTAGAGACCCAGTACTTC | CATSDFGTGVLETQYF | TRBD1 | . | TRBJ2-5 | TRBV24-1
TGTGCCAGCAGTTACGGAAGGGGGACAGGAAATCAGCCCCAGCATTTT | CASSYGRGTGNQPQHF | TRBD1 | . | TRBJ1-5 | TRBV6-6
TGCAGCGTTGGACTTCCAGATACGCAGTATTTT | CSVGLPDTQYF | . | . | TRBJ2-3 | TRBV29-1
TGCAGTGCTTGGGACAGGGTCAATTCACCCCTCCACTTT | CSAWDRVNSPLHF | TRBD1 | . | TRBJ1-6 | TRBV20-1
TGTGCCAGCAGCGGGGGGCTGGTCACTGAAGCTTTCTTT | CASSGGLVTEAFF | . | . | TRBJ1-1 | TRBV27
TGTGCCAGCAGCCCCTGCGGGCAATCTAATGAAAAACTGTTTTTT | CASSPCGQSNEKLFF | . | . | TRBJ1-4 | TRBV13
TGTGCCAGCAGCGCTAACGCGGGGGGTACGCAGTATTTT | CASSANAGGTQYF | TRBD2 | . | TRBJ2-3 | TRBV9
TGTGCCAGCAGCCAAGGCCCGGTTGCCAGGCGGGCCTACGAGCAGTACTTC | CASSQGPVARRAYEQYF | . | . | TRBJ2-7 | TRBV3-1
TGCAGCGTTCAGACAGGGGGCAATCAGCCCCAGCATTTT | CSVQTGGNQPQHF | TRBD1 | . | TRBJ1-5 | TRBV29-1
TGCAGTGCTAGCGACTCCGGAACAGCGGAAGCACCCAAAAACATTCAGTACTTC | CSASDSGTAEAPKNIQYF | . | . | TRBJ2-4 | TRBV20-1
TGTGCCAGCGATCAGGGGGCTAGCACAGATACGCAGTATTTT | CASDQGASTDTQYF | TRBD1 | . | TRBJ2-3 | TRBV6-2/TRBV6-3
TGTGCCACCAGCAGAGTTGGGACATCTGGCTACACCTTC | CATSRVGTSGYTF | . | . | TRBJ1-2 | TRBV15
TGCGCCAGCAGCTGGGGGACTAGCGGGATGGTTTCTTACGAGCAGTACTTC | CASSWGTSGMVSYEQYF | TRBD2 | . | TRBJ2-7 | TRBV5-1
TGTGCCAGCAGCCAAGAGTGGGGACAGGGGGTTGAAGCTTTCTTT | CASSQEWGQGVEAFF | TRBD1 | once | TRBJ1-1 | TRBV4-2
TGTGCCAGCAGAAAGACTAGCGGGAGCTACAATGAGCAGTTCTTC | CASRKTSGSYNEQFF | TRBD2 | . | TRBJ2-1 | TRBV12-3/TRBV12-4
TGTGCCAGCAGCCAACTAACAACAGGGGGGAACGAGCAGTACTTC | CASSQLTTGGNEQYF | TRBD1 | few | TRBJ2-7 | TRBV4-2
TGTGCCAGCAGCCCTCCCTACCCCGGGACAGGCGGCTACACCTTC | CASSPPYPGTGGYTF | TRBD1 | . | TRBJ1-2 | TRBV7-9
TGTGCCAGCAGCTATGGGACTCTGGAGACCCAGTACTTC | CASSYGTLETQYF | . | . | TRBJ2-5 | TRBV7-3
TGTGCCAACAGCCCAGACTCGACAACCTCCTATAATTCACCCCTCCACTTT | CANSPDSTTSYNSPLHF | . | . | TRBJ1-6 | TRBV4-2
TGTGCCAGCAGCCCAACCCTGACTAGCGGGTTTGGTGTAAGGCAGTTCTTC | CASSPTLTSGFGVRQFF | TRBD2 | . | TRBJ2-1 | TRBV7-9
TGTGCCAGCAGTTACTCCTCGGTGGGCCCGCGAAGGAACAATGAGCAGTTCTTC | CASSYSSVGPRRNNEQFF | . | few | TRBJ2-1 | TRBV6-5
TGTGCCAGCAGCTCCTCAGTAGTGGGAGAGACCCAGTACTTC | CASSSSVVGETQYF | . | . | TRBJ2-5 | TRBV12-3/TRBV12-4
TGCAGTGCTAGCGGGGGCCCCCTCGAGCAGTACTTC | CSASGGPLEQYF | . | few | TRBJ2-7 | TRBV20-1
TGTGCCAGCAGCTTGCATTCGGGGGTTCTGACGAGAGTTACAGATACGCAGTATTTT | CASSLHSGVLTRVTDTQYF | . | . | TRBJ2-3 | TRBV7-2
TGTGCCAGCAGCGGTAGCGGGGGCAGCACAGATACGCAGTATTTT | CASSGSGGSTDTQYF | TRBD2 | many | TRBJ2-3 | TRBV9
TGTGCCAGCAGCCCACAGGGGGCCTATAATGAAAAACTGTTTTTT | CASSPQGAYNEKLFF | TRBD1 | . | TRBJ1-4 | TRBV16
TGTGCCAGCAGTTACGACAAGGGCACTGAAGCTTTCTTT | CASSYDKGTEAFF | . | few | TRBJ1-1 | TRBV6-6
TGTGCCAGTAATCCGGCTAGCGGATACAATGAGCAGTTCTTC | CASNPASGYNEQFF | TRBD2 | . | TRBJ2-1 | TRBV19
TGTGCCAGCAGTGAATATTACGGGAACGAGCAGTACTTC | CASSEYYGNEQYF | . | . | TRBJ2-7 | TRBV25-1
TGCGCCAGCAGCCAAGATCGAGGGGTAAAGAACACTGAAGCTTTCTTT | CASSQDRGVKNTEAFF | . | . | TRBJ1-1 | TRBV4-1
TGTGCCAGCAGCCCCCTATCCCGGCTACGACTGCTCAATGAGCAGTTCTTC | CASSPLSRLRLLNEQFF | . | . | TRBJ2-1 | TRBV11-2
TGCAGTGCTAGAGAATCAGTCTATGGCTACACCTTC | CSARESVYGYTF | . | . | TRBJ1-2 | TRBV20-1
TGTGCCAGCAGCTCCGAGGACAGGAGCCGGCCCCTCCACTTT | CASSSEDRSRPLHF | TRBD1 | . | TRBJ1-6 | TRBV7-2
TGTGCCACCTTAGCGGGGGCGACCTACGAGCAGTACTTC | CATLAGATYEQYF | TRBD2 | few | TRBJ2-7 | TRBV6-1